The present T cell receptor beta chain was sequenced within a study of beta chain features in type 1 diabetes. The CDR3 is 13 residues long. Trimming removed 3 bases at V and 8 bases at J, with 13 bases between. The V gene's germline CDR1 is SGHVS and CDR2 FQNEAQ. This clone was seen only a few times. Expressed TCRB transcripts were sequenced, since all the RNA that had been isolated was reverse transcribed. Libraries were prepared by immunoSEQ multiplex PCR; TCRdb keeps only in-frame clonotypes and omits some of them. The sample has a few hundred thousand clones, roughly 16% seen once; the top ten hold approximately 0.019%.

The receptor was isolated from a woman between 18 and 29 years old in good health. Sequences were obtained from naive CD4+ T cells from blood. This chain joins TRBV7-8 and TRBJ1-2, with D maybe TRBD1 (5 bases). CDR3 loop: CASSFRDSRGYTF. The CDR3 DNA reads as TGTGCCAGCAGCTTCCGGGACTCTCGGGGCTACACCTTC.